The source of this T cell receptor beta chain is a study of cytomegalovirus exposure and HLA in healthy donors (dated by TCRdb to the late 2010s). Context from the whole study: An earlier analysis of some 600 of the donors reported 276 Gb of sequence data and 117 million unique TCR beta sequences obtained from roughly 180 million T cells. Roughly 300 gigabases of sequencing data and approximately 93 million unique TCR sequences were included in an early release covering 550 to 650 HLA-typed donors. Among the roughly 400 genotyped donors, about 85% belonged to the genetic ancestry cluster associated with self-reported Caucasian donors. The study was designed to test whether signatures of past pathogen exposure could be identified by cataloging public T cell receptors. The study used immunosequencing to profile the T cell repertoires of some 600 subjects and linked those repertoires to cytomegalovirus serostatus. Besides the first cohort of approximately 670 subjects, a separate validation cohort made up of 90 to 150 different subjects was used. To predict cytomegalovirus infection status, the study brought together high-throughput TCR immunosequencing, statistical association of individual TCRs with disease status, and machine learning. To study patterns of TCR occurrence, a later analysis re-analyzed previously published TCR beta repertoires from 650 to 750 donors and added high-resolution HLA genotyping. The later analysis used no new phenotypic data to find candidate immune exposures, relying instead on TCR beta sequences and their occurrence across donors. In an earlier analysis of roughly 540 of the donors, high-throughput TCR beta sequencing was used to judge whether each TCR beta V gene segment behaved as functional or pseudogenic. Donor age, sex, ethnicity and CMV serostatus were compiled together with the repertoire data. A later genetic analysis used genome-wide SNP genotypes for about 65% of the roughly 700 donors, treating that subset as a discovery cohort. Every repertoire in the discovery cohort had been generated on one and the same sequencing platform. Both class I and class II loci were covered by HLA typing, at four-digit resolution. The number of donors typed differed by locus, with about 629-630 for A, B, C, DRB1 and DQB1, more than 500 for DQA1, over 600 for DPA1, and under 490 for DPB1. Four to six DR-DQ haplotypes were handled as single units for association and clustering, since linkage in the cohort was strong. Among around 400 genotyped donors of the cohort, an average of approximately 200,000 unique TCR beta nucleotide sequences was sequenced per donor, of which 15% to 20% were non-productive. On the study overall, not on this receptor specifically: According to a later genetic analysis, donors in an Asian-associated ancestry cluster had fewer N-insertions in productive TCRs than the approximately 610-donor mean. The only immune exposure information available for the cohort was CMV serostatus. An association between a missense DCLRE1C variant and V-gene and J-gene trimming of TCR beta chains was found in a later genetic analysis and replicated in an independent cohort. Specific HLA alleles were associated with about 17,000 TCR beta sequences at a false discovery rate of 0.05 in a later analysis. A later analysis found that HLA-associated TCR beta chains were more clonally expanded and had lower generation probabilities than equally common non-associated chains. The earlier analysis of 450 to 700 of the donors excluded 15 to 20 rarely observed V segments, including chromosome 9 orphons, because counts were too low. A further reported finding was that TCR beta sequences accurately predicted the HLA-A and HLA-B alleles for most subjects in the first cohort. Most TCR sequences were seen in very few donors, while some public TCRs were found in many individuals. In an earlier analysis of approximately 600 of the donors, most TCR beta V segments were observed in productive rearrangements about 90% or about 30% of the time, broadly matching IMGT annotations. In this cohort, only TCR beta chains were sequenced, and detectable features were limited by the absence of alpha or paired-chain data. According to the authors, the approach could potentially be generalized to other disease states and immunological phenotypes. A cluster of highly shared sequence variants was judged likely to be a technical artifact of the sequencing pipeline. Because some donors lacked HLA typing at each locus, the association tests relied only on the typed subset. Linkage disequilibrium might explain the correlated functional status among segregating V segments, but an unknown experimental factor could not be excluded. Strong co-occurrence of HLA alleles, especially DR and DQ, made assigning TCR associations to individual alleles difficult. The classifier was reported to diagnose cytomegalovirus status with high specificity and sensitivity in both the original and validation cohorts. Three of the identified cytomegalovirus-associated TCR beta chains were confirmed in vitro to be specific for cytomegalovirus antigens. In a later analysis, several top co-occurrence clusters were reported to appear linked to parvovirus B19, influenza, CMV and Epstein-Barr virus. Most CMV-associated TCR beta chains appeared to be HLA-restricted in a later analysis, and the HLA associations seemed to be driven largely by CMV exposure. Presence/absence analyses assumed roughly uniform sequencing depth across donors, an assumption that may not hold. A total of some 180 TCR beta chains were listed by the study as associated with cytomegalovirus. According to a later analysis, TCR association rates differed among HLA loci, with DRB1 alleles showing the most associated TCRs and HLA-C alleles showing the fewest.

The protocol used for the library was the immunoSEQ multiplex PCR assay. For the multiplex PCR, a mixture combining 60 forward primers for TCR Vbeta segments and 13 reverse primers for TCR Jbeta segments was used. A multiplex PCR assay on genomic DNA amplified the CDR3 region of rearranged TCR beta genes. The Illumina HiSeq System was used to sequence the amplified TCR beta libraries as 87-base-pair reads. As for the authors' bioinformatics: A later analysis counted some 74 million unique TCR beta chains across the roughly 700 repertoires, and around 9.9 million of these chains were shared by at least two donors. A nearest-neighbor algorithm error-corrected the raw reads and collapsed the reads into unique sequences, merging closely related sequences to remove PCR and sequencing errors. V, D and J gene segments were assigned by aligning CDR3 sequences to IMGT reference sequences. For a sequence to be retained, a match of at least six nucleotides to both a V gene segment and a J gene segment was required. Rearrangements were classified as productive when the CDR3 lacked stop codons and remained in frame with V and J, and all other rearrangements were classified as non-productive. CDR3 was defined according to IMGT convention as the region running from the second conserved V-encoded cysteine to the conserved J-encoded phenylalanine. The earlier analysis of 587 of the donors excluded any sequence lacking an unambiguous match to a single V gene segment. In an earlier analysis of around 600 of the donors, V segments were called functional above 56.7% productive rearrangements and were called segregating when the between-donor standard deviation exceeded 5%. A statistical classification framework was developed to diagnose cytomegalovirus status using the catalog of TCR beta chain sequences. In a later analysis, TCR nucleotide sequences were compared against IMGT/GENE-DB human TR gene sequences so that V and J genes could be assigned. Using the TCRdist pipeline, a later analysis assigned CDR3 sequences along with most-parsimonious VDJ recombination scenarios. In a later analysis, every TCR beta chain was defined by the combination of its CDR3 amino acid sequence and its V-gene family, and reads without a unique V-gene family were dropped. A later analysis removed 450 to 600 highly shared, low-generation-probability nucleotide sequences to deal with suspected cross-contamination and a sequencing artifact. A later analysis calculated a clonal expansion index for each public chain from normalized within-repertoire ranks of inferred template counts. Generation probabilities in a later analysis came from a VDJ recombination model fitted to out-of-frame rearrangements, and those results were checked against IGoR. In a later analysis, hypergeometric tests were used to score TCR-TCR, TCR-HLA and TCR-CMV co-occurrence, with a repertoire-size bias correction applied to TCR pairs. To estimate false discovery rates, a later analysis permuted the HLA or CMV assignments 20 times. In a later analysis, co-occurring TCRs were grouped using DBSCAN, with TCRdist sequence similarity added in when clustering inside HLA-allele-positive subsets. Repertoires with fewer than 30,000 or more than 120,000 public chains, plus five repertoires with anomalous nucleotide sharing, were excluded from co-occurrence clustering. This is the immuneACCESS table as TCRdb keeps it, with only in-frame sequences that have V and J called. A part of the clones is gone; compared with another copy, unresolved V genes explain less than half, and the rest is unexplained. V and J calls and clone size are those listed in that table; D and trimming were worked out from the DNA. The table for this sample lists about 15,000 clones; roughly 64% of them were counted only once. Around a sixth of the sample is held by the ten biggest clonotypes.

The cohort was made up of 650 to 700 healthy bone marrow donors. At the time of sampling, all cohort members were nominally healthy, though unrecorded immune exposures were likely present. The donor was CMV seropositive and belonged to the group of more than 250 seropositive cohort members. A peripheral blood sample was provided by each donor, and peripheral blood mononuclear cells were used for TCR beta sequencing. The Qiagen DNeasy Blood Extraction Kit was used to extract genomic DNA from the blood cell samples. This clone appeared a few times. Its antigen remains unidentified. Compared with germline, one end of the junction differs, possibly owing to a read error. Sequencing was performed on PBMCs. The receptor comes from a woman in her forties or fifties in good health and CMV-seropositive.

The DNA sequence follows: TGTGCCAGCAGCCAAGCGGGACGGGACTTCTACGAGCAGTACTTC. Translated, this is CASSQAGRDFYEQYF. In this chain, TRBV4-1 is recombined with TRBJ2-7; 7 nucleotides in the junction match TRBD2. According to the germline V gene, CDR1 reads MGHRA and CDR2 reads YSYEKL. The CDR3 starts with the cysteine, ends with the phenylalanine, and has 15 residues. The sequence is cut down to CDR3 DNA, 45 bases in frame from base 1.